This T cell receptor beta chain was observed in a study of response to subunit inactivated influenza vaccine (dated 2018 in TCRdb). A note on the overall study: Deep quantitative profiling of the T cell receptor repertoire was used in the study to follow responses to a trivalent subunit inactivated influenza vaccine. Points the paper makes about the study in general: The authors proposed that each seasonal influenza vaccination may bring in only a limited number of new T cells.

Deletion took 6 bases off V and 0 bases off J, with a span of 15 bases between the germline ends. The cysteine opens and the phenylalanine closes a CDR3 of 16 amino acids. The entry retains the CDR3 DNA only, 48 bases that are in frame from base 1. CDR1 and CDR2 were assigned from the germline V gene as MGHRA and YSYEKL. A remark on this clonotype: Its antigen is still unknown. Qualities for individual bases were not recorded, and no much larger clone is one base off.

Receptors were amplified or captured by RT-PCR. Sequenced using an Illumina HiSeq 2500. TCRdb ran its own pipeline on the public reads, namely fastp trimming at Q25 and MiXCR clone calling, and kept in-frame beta chains. For every CDR3 protein sequence, its rows merge into one entry that carries the most common genes and DNA. Across this sample there are more than 150,000 distinct CDR3 sequences, with around 8.8% seen only once. Clones ranked in the top ten supply roughly a tenth of the sample. This TCR was sampled from a middle-aged man who received an inactivated influenza vaccine. Donor details come from another sample of the same person, matched by shared clones. The sequence joins TRBV4-1 to TRBJ2-4; the D gene identity is not certain. This specimen consisted of non-naive T cells sorted from PBMCs, obtained on the day of vaccination. The cell subset or site label, read with the paper, signifies: memory T cell fraction. The encoded CDR3 is CASSPGENLAKNIQYF. At the DNA level, the sequence is TGCGCCAGCAGTCCTGGGGAAAACCTAGCCAAAAACATTCAGTACTTC.